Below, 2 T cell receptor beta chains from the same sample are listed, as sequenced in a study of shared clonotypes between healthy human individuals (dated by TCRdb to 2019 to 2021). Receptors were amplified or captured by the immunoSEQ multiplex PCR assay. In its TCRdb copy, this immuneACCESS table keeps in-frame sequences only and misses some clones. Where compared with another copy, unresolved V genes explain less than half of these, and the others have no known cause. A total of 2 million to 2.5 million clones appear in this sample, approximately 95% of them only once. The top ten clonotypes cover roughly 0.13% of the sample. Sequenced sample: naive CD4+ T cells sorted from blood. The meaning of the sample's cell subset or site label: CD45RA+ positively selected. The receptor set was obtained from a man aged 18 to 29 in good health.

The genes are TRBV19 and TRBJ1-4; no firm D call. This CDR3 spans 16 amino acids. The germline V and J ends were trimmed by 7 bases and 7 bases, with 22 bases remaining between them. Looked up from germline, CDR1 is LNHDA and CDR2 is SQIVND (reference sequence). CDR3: CASKKSGPRPGEKLFF. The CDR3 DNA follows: TGTGCCAGTAAGAAGTCCGGCCCACGCCCTGGTGAAAAACTGTTTTTT.

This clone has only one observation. CDR3 sequence: CASGFRGADTGELFF. CDR3 in DNA: TGTGCTAGTGGTTTTAGGGGCGCGGACACCGGGGAGCTGTTTTTT. The chain links TRBV12-5 to TRBJ2-2; tentatively, D is TRBD1 (5 bases). Trimming removed 3 bases at V and 3 bases at J, with 11 bases between. The V gene's germline CDR1 is LGHNT and CDR2 FRNRAP. The CDR3 is 15 residues long.